These 21 T cell receptor beta chains share one sample of origin, sequenced in a study of OX40 agonist ivuxolimab in advanced cancers. Libraries were prepared by immunoSEQ multiplex PCR; TCRdb keeps only in-frame clonotypes and omits some of them. Among 75,000 to 90,000 clones listed, 91% were seen once. Specimen: CD4+ or CD8+ T cells sorted from blood, collected in a trial of the OX40 agonist ivuxolimab. The receptors derive from an adult with an advanced solid tumor such as melanoma, head and neck, liver or kidney cancer.

This rearrangement joins TRBV13 to TRBJ1-2, with a tentative D call TRBD1 (6 bases). V was cut by 0 bases and J by 6 bases, with 11 bases left in between. This CDR3 contains 14 residues. CDR1 PRHDT and CDR2 FYEKMQ come from the germline V gene (reference sequence). The CDR3 loop is CASSLGSGAHGYTF. The CDR3 DNA sequence: TGTGCCAGCAGCTTAGGGTCAGGGGCACATGGCTACACCTTC.

The chain recombines TRBV7-9 with TRBJ2-7, with D tentatively TRBD2 (7 bases). This CDR3 spans 14 amino acids. The germline V gene encodes CDR1 SEHNR and CDR2 FQNEAQ (reference sequence). V shed 6 bases and J shed 3 bases, with 15 bases lying between them. Here the CDR3 reads CASSFGEGGYEQYF. The CDR3 DNA reads as TGTGCCAGCAGTTTTGGGGAGGGGGGCTACGAGCAGTACTTC.

The rearrangement links TRBV19 to TRBJ1-2; perhaps TRBD1 as D (6 bases). Trimming shortened V by 3 bases and J by 4 bases, and 9 bases separated the two germline ends. Germline values: CDR1 LNHDA, CDR2 SQIVND (reference sequence). This CDR3 is built from 13 residues. The CDR3 spells CASSMGAAYGYTF. CDR3 in DNA: TGTGCCAGTAGTATGGGGGCAGCCTATGGCTACACCTTC.

The chain is built from TRBV7-2 and TRBJ2-1, with 9 bases fitting TRBD2. V dropped 1 base and J dropped 10; count of bases not matched to a gene: 2. CDR1 is SGHTA and CDR2 is FQGNSA in the germline V gene. The length of the CDR3 is 13 residues. This CDR3 is CASSLGLAGEQFF. In nucleotides, the CDR3 is TGTGCCAGCAGCTTAGGGCTAGCGGGGGAGCAGTTCTTC.

This sequence joins TRBV15 and TRBJ2-2, with D possibly called TRBD1 or TRBD2 (5 bases each). The CDR3 consists of 16 residues. V shed 3 bases and J shed 6 bases, with 17 bases lying between them. In germline, CDR1 is LNHNV, CDR2 YYDKDF (reference sequence). CDR3 nucleotides: TGTGCCACCAGCAGGGGACGGATGTCGGACGCCGGGGAGCTGTTTTTT. Its translation: CATSRGRMSDAGELFF.

The chain combines TRBV15 with TRBJ1-5, with 9 bases aligning to TRBD1. The CDR3 sequence is 16 residues long. Germline assignment: CDR1 LNHNV and CDR2 YYDKDF (reference sequence). V was clipped by 0 bases and J by 5 bases; unmatched bases: 5. DNA for the CDR3: TGTGCCACCAGCAGAGATAGGGGGGACAGGGATCAGCCCCAGCATTTT. Its translation is CATSRDRGDRDQPQHF.

The chain recombines TRBV29-1 with TRBJ2-7, with unresolved D. This CDR3 is 13 amino acids long. Germline values: CDR1 SQVTM, CDR2 ANQGSEA. V was clipped by 4 bases and J by 3 bases, with 13 bases between them. Here the CDR3 DNA reads TGCAGCGTTGGTGGCCCGATCTACTACGAGCAGTACTTC. It yields the protein CSVGGPIYYEQYF.

V is TRBV11-3 and J is TRBJ2-1; 7 bases are shared with TRBD2. There are 17 residues in the CDR3. With V trimmed by 1 base and J by 1 base, 7 bases remained unmatched. Germline V lookup: CDR1 SGHNT, CDR2 YENEEA. CDR3 in amino acids: CASSLAAGSGSYNEQFF. CDR3 coding DNA: TGTGCCAGCAGCTTAGCAGCGGGGTCCGGGTCCTACAATGAGCAGTTCTTC.

The gene calls are TRBV6-5 and TRBJ2-7, with a tentative D call TRBD1 (6 bases). The CDR3 extends over 14 amino acids. Germline loops: CDR1 MNHEY, CDR2 SVGAGI. The germline V and J ends were trimmed by 1 base and 3 bases, with 10 bases remaining between them. The CDR3: CASSYLPGVYEQYF. In nucleotides, the CDR3 is TGTGCCAGCAGTTACTTACCAGGGGTCTACGAGCAGTACTTC.

The chain has TRBV19 and TRBJ2-2; D not certain. The V and J ends lost 0 bases and 7 bases respectively, with 6 bases between them. The germline gives CDR1 LNHDA, CDR2 SQIVND (reference sequence). This CDR3 is built from 13 residues. The CDR3 sequence: CASSIDPFGELFF. For the CDR3, the DNA is TGTGCCAGTAGTATAGATCCTTTCGGGGAGCTGTTTTTT.

The CDR3 nucleotides are TGTGCCAGCACCCCCAAGCTCGGGACGGCCAGTGAAGCTTTCTTT. As protein: CASTPKLGTASEAFF. The rearrangement joins TRBV9 to TRBJ1-1; the D gene is possibly TRBD1 (5 bases). The V gene's germline CDR1 is SGDLS and CDR2 YYNGEE. The V end was cut by 6 bases, the J end by 7 bases, with 22 bases between. The CDR3 runs 15 residues.

CDR3 bases: TGTGCCAGCAGTCCACCCCGGGACTTGAACACCGGGGAGCTGTTTTTT. This encodes CASSPPRDLNTGELFF. The chain employs TRBV28 and TRBJ2-2, with D possibly matching TRBD2 (6 bases). V gave up 5 bases and J gave up 1 base, with 14 bases separating them. The germline gives CDR1 MDHEN, CDR2 SYDVKM. CDR3 length equals 16 residues. The full variable domain, completed using reference TRBV28 and TRBJ2-2, is DVKVTQSSRYLVKRTGEKVFLECVQDMDHENMFWYRQDPGLGLRLIYFSYDVKMKEKGDIPEGYSVSREKKERFSLILESASTNQTSMYLCASSPPRDLNTGELFFGEGSRLTVL.

The chain has TRBV13 and TRBJ2-7; D perhaps matches TRBD2 (5 bases). CDR1 is PRHDT and CDR2 is FYEKMQ in the germline V gene (reference sequence). Trimming removed 0 bases at V and 2 bases at J, with 5 bases between. This CDR3 has 13 residues. The CDR3 nucleotides are TGTGCCAGCAGCTTAGGGGAGGCCTACGAGCAGTACTTC. It translates to CASSLGEAYEQYF.

The chain recombines TRBV10-3 with TRBJ1-3; D remains unclear. V lost 8 bases and J lost 0, with 14 bases in between. This CDR3 has 15 amino acids. Germline V CDR1 and CDR2: ENHRY, SYGVKD. CDR3 amino acids: CAIWIGVYSGNTIYF. The CDR3 nucleotides read TGTGCCATCTGGATCGGGGTCTACTCTGGAAACACCATATATTTT.

The chain joins TRBV30 to TRBJ1-5; TRBD1 might be the D (6 bases). V lost 3 bases and J 3 bases, leaving 9 bases between the germline ends. CDR1 is GTSNPN and CDR2 is SVGIG in the germline V gene (reference sequence). The CDR3 has 13 amino acids. The CDR3 sequence: CAWSPGDNQPQHF. The CDR3 DNA is TGTGCCTGGAGCCCAGGGGACAATCAGCCCCAGCATTTT.

This clone occurred once. V gene TRBV6-5 combines with J gene TRBJ2-3; 7 nucleotides line up with TRBD2. With 4 bases clipped from V and 2 bases from J, the junction kept 6 bases outside the gene matches. Looked up from germline, CDR1 is MNHEY and CDR2 is SVGAGI. The CDR3 contains 15 residues. CDR3 in amino acids: CASSFRLAPTDTQYF. In DNA form, the CDR3 reads TGTGCCAGCAGTTTTCGACTAGCCCCCACAGATACGCAGTATTTT.

The gene calls are TRBV5-3 and TRBJ2-7; weak D call: TRBD2 (5 bases). TRBV5-3 is classed as an ORF, of uncertain function. This CDR3 is 18 amino acids long. Between the trimmed V and J ends, which lost 4 bases and 7 bases, there was a span of 30 bases. The CDR3 sequence is CARSPLRRGKAEASEQYF. The CDR3 DNA is TGTGCCAGAAGCCCTCTACGACGAGGGAAGGCGGAAGCCTCGGAGCAGTACTTC.

This chain joins TRBV28 and TRBJ2-1; TRBD2 agrees at 7 bases. The germline CDR1 and CDR2 sequences are MDHEN and SYDVKM. The CDR3 is 13 amino acids. Trimming cost V 7 bases and J 12 bases; bases outside gene matches: 12. The CDR3 is CASTQGGPSGQFF. DNA of the CDR3: TGTGCCAGCACTCAGGGAGGGCCGTCAGGGCAGTTCTTC.

V is TRBV28 and J is TRBJ2-6; D gene ambiguous. Per the germline V gene, CDR1 is MDHEN and CDR2 is SYDVKM. Trimming took 3 bases from V and 0 from J, leaving 12 bases between them. This CDR3 spans 17 amino acids. The CDR3, as DNA: TGTGCCAGCAGTTTCTACGGAACCCTCTCTGGGGCCAACGTCCTGACTTTC. Encoded protein: CASSFYGTLSGANVLTF.

This clone showed up just once. The chain carries TRBV19 and TRBJ1-5; tentative D call: TRBD1 (6 bases). V was pared by 4 bases and J by 5 bases, with 18 bases between. Per germline, CDR1 LNHDA and CDR2 SQIVND (reference sequence). The CDR3 spans 16 residues. The CDR3 loop reads CASSTPQGQRDQPQHF. The CDR3 coding sequence is TGTGCCAGTAGTACCCCTCAGGGGCAAAGGGATCAGCCCCAGCATTTT.

This chain uses TRBV7-9 with TRBJ1-5; D is ambiguous. The CDR3 consists of 17 residues. The V gene lost 3 bases and the J gene lost 6 bases, with 21 bases spanning the gap. Germline CDR1 SEHNR, CDR2 FQNEAQ (reference sequence). CDR3 DNA: TGTGCCAGCAGCTTGGATCCTGAAGGAGGTGCGTTTCAGCCCCAGCATTTT. Its protein is CASSLDPEGGAFQPQHF.